This paragraph covers one T cell receptor (beta chain) sequence. This sample was included in a study of blood T cell repertoires in COVID-19. In the study overall: Some COVID-19 samples were acute and others convalescent; all came from the United States, Italy and Spain.

Clones were sequenced by immunoSEQ multiplex PCR, and TCRdb holds only the in-frame ones, with some missing. In the table there are fewer than 300,000 clones, approximately 88% of which are singletons. V was clipped by 5 bases and J by 3 bases, with 13 bases between them. Germline lookup yields CDR1 LNHDA and CDR2 SQIVND (reference sequence). The CDR3 contains 14 residues. The TCR sequence derives from a woman younger than 45 with acute or convalescent COVID-19. Sequencing input: peripheral blood. The chain recombines TRBV19 with TRBJ1-2; a possible D gene is TRBD1 (6 bases). The CDR3 protein is CASSDGGRDYGYTF. CDR3 sequence (DNA): TGTGCCAGTAGTGACGGGGGGCGCGACTATGGCTACACCTTC.